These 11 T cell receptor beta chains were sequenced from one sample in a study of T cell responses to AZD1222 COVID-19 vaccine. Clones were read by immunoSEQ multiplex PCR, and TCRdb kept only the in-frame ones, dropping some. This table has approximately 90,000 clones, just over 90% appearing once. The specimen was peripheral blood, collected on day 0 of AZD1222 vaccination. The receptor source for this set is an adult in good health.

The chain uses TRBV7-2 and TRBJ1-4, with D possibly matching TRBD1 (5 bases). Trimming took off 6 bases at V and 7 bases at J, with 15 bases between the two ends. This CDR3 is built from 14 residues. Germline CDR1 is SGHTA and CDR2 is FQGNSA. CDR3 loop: CASRRNRRGEKLFF. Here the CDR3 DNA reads TGTGCCAGCAGGCGAAACAGGAGGGGTGAAAAACTGTTTTTT.

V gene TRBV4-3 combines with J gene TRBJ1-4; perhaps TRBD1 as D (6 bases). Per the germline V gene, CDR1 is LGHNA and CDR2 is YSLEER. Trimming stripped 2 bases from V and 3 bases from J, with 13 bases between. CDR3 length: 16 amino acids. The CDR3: CASSQLKGGANEKLFF. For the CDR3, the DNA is TGCGCCAGCAGCCAACTTAAAGGGGGGGCTAATGAAAAACTGTTTTTT.

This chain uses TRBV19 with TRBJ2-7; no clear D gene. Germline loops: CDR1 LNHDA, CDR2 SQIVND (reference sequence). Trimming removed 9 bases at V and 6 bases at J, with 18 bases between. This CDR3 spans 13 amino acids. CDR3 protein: CASQRSTTGEQYF. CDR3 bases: TGTGCCAGCCAGAGGTCCACAACGGGCGAGCAGTACTTC. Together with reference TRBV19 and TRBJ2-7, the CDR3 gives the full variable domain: DGGITQSPKYLFRKEGQNVTLSCEQNLNHDAMYWYRQDPGQGLRLIYYSQIVNDFQKGDIAEGYSVSREKKESFPLTVTSAQKNPTAFYLCASQRSTTGEQYFGPGTRLTVT.

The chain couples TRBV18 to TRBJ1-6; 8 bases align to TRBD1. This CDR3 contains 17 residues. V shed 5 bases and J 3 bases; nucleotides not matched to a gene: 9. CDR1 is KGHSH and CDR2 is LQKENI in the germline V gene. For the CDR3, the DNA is TGTGCCAGCTCAACAACCGGGACAGGTGTCTATAATTCACCCCTCCACTTT. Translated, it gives CASSTTGTGVYNSPLHF.

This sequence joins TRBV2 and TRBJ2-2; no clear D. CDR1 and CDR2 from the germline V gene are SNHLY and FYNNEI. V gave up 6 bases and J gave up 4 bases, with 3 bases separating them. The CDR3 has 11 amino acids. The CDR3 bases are TGTGCCAGCAGGGGCACCGGGGAGCTGTTTTTT. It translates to CASRGTGELFF.

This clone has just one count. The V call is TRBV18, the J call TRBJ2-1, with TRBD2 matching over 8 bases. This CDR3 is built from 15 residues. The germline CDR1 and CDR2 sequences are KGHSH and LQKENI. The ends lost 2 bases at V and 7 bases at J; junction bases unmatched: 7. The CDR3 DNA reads TGTGCCAGCTCACCAAGCGGGGGAAGTGGGAATGAGCAGTTCTTC. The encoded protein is CASSPSGGSGNEQFF.

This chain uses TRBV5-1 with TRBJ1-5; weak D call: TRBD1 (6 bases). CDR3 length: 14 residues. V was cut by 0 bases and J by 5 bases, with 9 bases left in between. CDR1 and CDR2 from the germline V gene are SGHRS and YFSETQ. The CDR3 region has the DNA TGCGCCAGCAGCTTGGGGGGGGCTGATCAGCCCCAGCATTTT. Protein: CASSLGGADQPQHF.

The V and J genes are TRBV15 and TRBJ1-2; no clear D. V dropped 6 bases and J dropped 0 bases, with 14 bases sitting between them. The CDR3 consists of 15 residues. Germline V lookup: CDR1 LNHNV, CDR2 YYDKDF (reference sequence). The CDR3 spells CATSTSIGSNYGYTF. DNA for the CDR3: TGTGCCACCAGTACTTCGATAGGCTCTAACTATGGCTACACCTTC.

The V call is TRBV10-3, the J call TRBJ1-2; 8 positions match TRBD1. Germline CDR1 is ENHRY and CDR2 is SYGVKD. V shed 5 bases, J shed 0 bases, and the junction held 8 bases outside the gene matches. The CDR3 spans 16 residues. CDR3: CAISPFAGGSNYGYTF. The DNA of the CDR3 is TGTGCCATCAGTCCCTTCGCAGGGGGCTCTAACTATGGCTACACCTTC.

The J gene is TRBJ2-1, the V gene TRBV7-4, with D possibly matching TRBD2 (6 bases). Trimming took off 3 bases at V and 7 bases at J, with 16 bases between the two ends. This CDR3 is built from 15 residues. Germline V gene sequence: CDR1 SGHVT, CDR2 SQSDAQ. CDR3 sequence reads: CASSFRRGSRNEQFF. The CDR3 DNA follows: TGTGCCAGCAGCTTTAGGCGGGGCTCAAGGAATGAGCAGTTCTTC.

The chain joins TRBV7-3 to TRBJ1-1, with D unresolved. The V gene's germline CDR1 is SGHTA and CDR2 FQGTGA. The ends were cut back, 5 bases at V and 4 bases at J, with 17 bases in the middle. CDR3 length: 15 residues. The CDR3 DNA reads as TGTGCCAGCAGCCCTCTTGGCGTGGATATCACTGAAGCTTTCTTT. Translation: CASSPLGVDITEAFF.